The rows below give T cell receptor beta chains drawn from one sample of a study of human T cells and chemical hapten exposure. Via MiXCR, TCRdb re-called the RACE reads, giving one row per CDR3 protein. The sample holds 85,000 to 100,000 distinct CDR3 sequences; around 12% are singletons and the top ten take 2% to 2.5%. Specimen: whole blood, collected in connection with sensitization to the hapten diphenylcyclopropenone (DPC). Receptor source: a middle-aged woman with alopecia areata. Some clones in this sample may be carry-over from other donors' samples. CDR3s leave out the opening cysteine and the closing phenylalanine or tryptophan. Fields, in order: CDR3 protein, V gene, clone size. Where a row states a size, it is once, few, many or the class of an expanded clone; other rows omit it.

CDR3 protein: ASSPGTSSSYEQY
V gene: TRBV27
clone size: many

CDR3 protein: SASGGGVGTDTQY
V gene: TRBV20-1
clone size: many

CDR3 protein: ASSYSRLAGAYEQY
V gene: TRBV6-2/TRBV6-3
clone size: few

CDR3 protein: ASSLGVWEQY
V gene: TRBV28
clone size: .

CDR3 protein: ASSQDPRQGSSEAF
V gene: TRBV4-1
clone size: .

CDR3 protein: ASSLVAGVETQY
V gene: TRBV7-9
clone size: .

CDR3 protein: ASRSGTGGNSPLH
V gene: TRBV7-9
clone size: many

CDR3 protein: ASSSWTDDQPQH
V gene: TRBV6-6
clone size: .

CDR3 protein: ASRTDRNTEAF
V gene: TRBV27
clone size: .

CDR3 protein: ASSIVPSGGELF
V gene: TRBV19
clone size: few

CDR3 protein: ASSLGGGQGEETQY
V gene: TRBV7-6
clone size: .

CDR3 protein: ASSQGSTRLAKNIQY
V gene: TRBV14
clone size: .

CDR3 protein: SVEERATGPCHYQPQH
V gene: TRBV29-1
clone size: .

CDR3 protein: ASSLGRTGSEQY
V gene: TRBV5-6
clone size: few

CDR3 protein: ASSPGTSGSLTNYEQY
V gene: TRBV7-7
clone size: many

CDR3 protein: ASTRTSGLTDTQY
V gene: TRBV19
clone size: .

CDR3 protein: ASSLGTFSRAKNIQY
V gene: TRBV5-1
clone size: .

CDR3 protein: ASSPTSGNTDTQY
V gene: TRBV11-2
clone size: many

CDR3 protein: ASSGQGNIMNTEAF
V gene: TRBV5-4
clone size: once

CDR3 protein: ASSEGLALNEQF
V gene: TRBV6-1
clone size: many

CDR3 protein: ASIGSYSNQPQH
V gene: TRBV12-3/TRBV12-4
clone size: .

CDR3 protein: ASTRTGGAEKLF
V gene: TRBV2
clone size: .

CDR3 protein: ASSLAGGPEAF
V gene: TRBV7-8
clone size: many

CDR3 protein: ASSSVPGQSNEKLF
V gene: TRBV21-1
clone size: few

CDR3 protein: ASSLGSSGYYEQY
V gene: TRBV28
clone size: .

CDR3 protein: ASSFTDLRHNEQF
V gene: TRBV7-2
clone size: .

CDR3 protein: ASSGGGSGATEQF
V gene: TRBV11-2
clone size: .

CDR3 protein: ASSPELARQRV
V gene: TRBV7-9
clone size: many

CDR3 protein: ASSLVGTGGARLETQY
V gene: TRBV11-2
clone size: many

CDR3 protein: ASSFGPGPANEQF
V gene: TRBV28
clone size: many

CDR3 protein: ASSLGPGENYGYT
V gene: TRBV7-2
clone size: .

CDR3 protein: ATSRDRADQETQY
V gene: TRBV15
clone size: .

CDR3 protein: SVWSADTQY
V gene: TRBV29-1
clone size: many

CDR3 protein: SVGGGPQETQY
V gene: TRBV29-1
clone size: few